This TCR beta chain was identified during a study of T cell responses to AZD1222 COVID-19 vaccine. The table came from immunoSEQ multiplex PCR; TCRdb's copy has only in-frame clones and leaves some out. The sample shows some 130,000 clones, approximately 93% of them seen only once. This clone showed up just once. Its target is unknown. Study findings and constraints: The study found vaccine-associated CD4 TCRs spanning spike, dominant at 160-218 and 743-854. At study baseline, merely more than 5 AZD1222 recipients were seropositive. Clonal diversity was possibly underestimated, and the donors were mostly white British, with more females.

J was trimmed by 7 bases and V by 6 bases; bases with no gene match: 7. The CDR3 loop spans 13 amino acids. The germline V gene has CDR1 MDHEN and CDR2 SYDVKM. The chain combines TRBV28 with TRBJ2-7; 9 nucleotides agree with TRBD1. This clonotype was sampled from an adult in good health. The sample was peripheral blood, taken on day 0 of AZD1222 vaccination. CDR3 sequence reads: CASRGTGFGEQYF. The CDR3 DNA is TGTGCCAGCAGAGGGACAGGGTTTGGGGAGCAGTACTTC.